The sequence of this T cell receptor beta chain was determined in a study of identical twins. This clonotype was seen more than once but under ten times. TCRdb analysed the 5' RACE reads with MiXCR anew, one entry per CDR3 protein. The table has roughly 500,000 distinct CDR3 sequences, roughly a fifth seen once. CDR3 length: 17 amino acids. J was trimmed by 2 bases and V by 0 bases; bases with no gene match: 7. Germline CDR1 is LGHDT and CDR2 is YNNKEL (reference sequence). The data were also submitted as part of a second study, on T cells expressing NK-cell markers. That source adds: It was from sorted CD3+CD56+NKG2C+, CD3+CD56+NKG2C- and CD3+CD56-NKG2C+ T cells that TCR beta repertoires came.

The TCR comes from a woman under 30 in good health. The sequencing input was CD4+ T cells sorted from blood. The chain has TRBV3-1 and TRBJ2-1, with 7 bases identical to TRBD1. CDR3 amino acids: CASSQDLRQGPYNEQFF. CDR3 sequence (DNA): TGTGCCAGCAGCCAAGATTTACGACAGGGACCCTACAATGAGCAGTTCTTC.